This T cell receptor (beta chain) was documented in a study of T-cell memory formation after mild COVID-19. Notes on the study in general: Contracting CD4+ clones lay largely in CM and EM, with CD8+ ones residing in EMRA.

TCRdb re-derived calls from the 5' RACE reads in MiXCR, one entry per CDR3 protein. The sample carries 500,000 to 650,000 distinct CDR3 sequences, roughly 22% recorded once. Worth noting for this clonotype: The antigen is undetermined.

The origin of this receptor is an adult woman who had mild COVID-19 (a few samples of this study predate the infection). Cell type and time point are not known. Sequencing was done on a sample of PBMCs or a T cell subset sorted from them (not recorded which).

The CDR3 region has the DNA TGCGCCAGCAGCCAAGTCGCTAGCGGGTACGACGAGCAGTACTTC. Encoded protein: CASSQVASGYDEQYF. This chain joins TRBV4-3 and TRBJ2-7, with TRBD2 matching over 8 bases. The CDR3 loop spans 15 amino acids. The V and J ends lost 1 base and 5 bases, in that order; junction bases with no gene match: 7. Per germline, CDR1 LGHNA and CDR2 YSLEER.